This T cell receptor (beta chain) was obtained from a study of PD-L1 blockade in urothelial cancer. In the study overall: When patients started atezolizumab in the mid-2010s, it was given at 1,200 mg intravenously every 3 weeks. In the patient group, most of the 29 were males with bladder-origin urothelial cancer. After treatment start, blood was analyzed at 3 weeks (second dose) and at 6 weeks.

Assay used: immunoSEQ multiplex PCR; TCRdb lists only in-frame clones, some missing. The table includes over 45,000 clones, just over 85% detected once. Pretreatment and on-treatment blood mononuclear cell samples were taken, totaling between 1 and 8 time points per patient. CDR3 length equals 13 residues. V lost 2 bases, J lost 11 bases, and 12 bases lay in between. Germline V lookup: CDR1 MDHEN, CDR2 SYDVKM. The source material was PBMCs, sampled around atezolizumab (anti-PD-L1) treatment. This sequence joins TRBV28 and TRBJ1-4; maybe TRBD1 (5 bases). This receptor was identified in a man aged 45-60 years with urothelial cancer. CDR3 bases: TGTGCCAGCAGTTTACCAGGGAAGCTTAAACTGTTTTTT. Translating it yields CASSLPGKLKLFF.